This TCR beta chain derives from a study of a mutant IDH1 vaccine in newly diagnosed glioma. The overall study: Patients began vaccination 4-6 weeks after radiotherapy alone, or with temozolomide cycles. Every participant had undergone radiotherapy, temozolomide, or both before, and most underwent both.

The CDR3 runs to 16 residues. Trimming left V 0 bases short and J 7 bases short, with 16 bases between. CDR1 is GTSNPN, CDR2 SVGIG, per germline (reference sequence). The assay was immunoSEQ multiplex PCR, and TCRdb's table has in-frame clones only and misses some. The table has around 100,000 clones, roughly nine tenths seen once. Points from the study as a whole: Among all patients, vaccine-induced immune responses occurred in roughly 93%. Among top peripheral T cell clonotypes, changes seemed unrelated to pseudoprogression.

A word on this clone: The antigen is undetermined. Additional DNA sequences in this sample encode the identical CDR3.

Stated time point: week 11, during vaccination. In every dose of vaccine, 300 ug of mutant IDH1 20-mer peptide was given alongside topical imiquimod. The TCR originated in a woman aged 45-60 years with glioma. Specimen: PBMCs, collected from a glioma patient whose treatment included an IDH1 peptide vaccine. V and J are TRBV30 and TRBJ1-6; D is possibly TRBD1 (6 bases). The CDR3 region has the DNA TGTGCCTGGAGTGTACGCGGGGGGGCAAGGAATTCACCCCTCCACTTT. This codes for CAWSVRGGARNSPLHF. Full variable domain (missing parts from reference TRBV30 and TRBJ1-6): SQTIHQWPATLVQPVGSPLSLECTVEGTSNPNLYWYRQAAGRGLQLLFYSVGIGQISSEVPQNLSASRPQDRQFILSSKKLLLSDSGFYLCAWSVRGGARNSPLHFGNGTRLTVT.